One and the same sample provided the 4 T cell receptor beta chains below, sequenced in a study of blood T cell repertoires in COVID-19. Measured with immunoSEQ multiplex PCR; TCRdb has only the in-frame clones, and not every one. The table includes 300,000 to 400,000 clones, 88% detected once. Sequencing used PBMCs or T cells enriched from blood (not recorded which). These TCRs come from a woman between 18 and 29 years old who had recovered from COVID-19.

The CDR3 DNA reads TGTGCCAGCAGCTTCCAGGGGAGTCAGTCTGAAGCTTTCTTT. It encodes CASSFQGSQSEAFF. The chain is built from TRBV2 and TRBJ1-1; D perhaps matches TRBD1 (6 bases). CDR1 SNHLY and CDR2 FYNNEI come from the germline V gene. V was cut by 6 bases and J by 6 bases, with 17 bases left in between. CDR3 length equals 14 residues. The variable domain in full, completed from reference TRBV2 and TRBJ1-1, reads EPEVTQTPSHQVTQMGQEVILRCVPISNHLYFYWYRQILGQKVEFLVSFYNNEISEKSEIFDDQFSVERPDGSNFTLKIRSTKLEDSAMYFCASSFQGSQSEAFFGQGTRLTVV.

This clone is a singleton in its sample. The CDR3 DNA sequence: TGTGCCACCAGCAGAGCGGGGGGAAGCTACACCTTC. Its translation is CATSRAGGSYTF. The chain is built from TRBV15 and TRBJ1-2, with D possibly TRBD1 on 5 matching bases. CDR3 size: 12 residues. Deletions cut 1 base from V and 9 bases from J, with 9 bases between. Germline assignment: CDR1 LNHNV and CDR2 YYDKDF (reference sequence).

This clone has only a few counts. The chain uses TRBV5-6 and TRBJ2-1; 8 nucleotides align to TRBD2. Germline CDR1 SGHDT, CDR2 YYEEEE. The V segment lost 5 bases and the J segment 8 bases; nucleotides outside the gene matches: 12. The CDR3 contains 15 residues. The DNA of the CDR3 is TGTGCCAGCAGTTTCGGAGGGGCGGGGGGCGATGAGCAGTTCTTC. This sequence encodes CASSFGGAGGDEQFF.

This clone was picked up one time. This chain links TRBV6-1 with TRBJ1-3; tentatively, D is TRBD1 (5 bases). V was shortened by 0 bases and J by 9 bases, with 12 bases between the two germline ends. This CDR3 spans 14 amino acids. Germline loops: CDR1 MNHNS, CDR2 SASEGT. This CDR3 is CASSEAPGMLTIYF. DNA of the CDR3: TGTGCCAGCAGTGAAGCCCCAGGGATGCTCACCATATATTTT.